The 11 T cell receptor beta chains below come from one sample, sequenced in a study of T cells in Graves' hyperthyroidism and ophthalmopathy. The TCR beta CDR3 regions underwent amplification using RNA transcripts as the source. A first-round RT-PCR of the TCR CDR3 used the HTBI primer set. TCRdb recomputed calls from the multiplex PCR reads with MiXCR, one row per CDR3 protein. Here the sample spans 300,000 to 400,000 distinct CDR3 sequences, about 15% being singletons. The sample taken for sequencing was blood. The source of these receptors is a woman between 25 and 40 years old with Graves' hyperthyroidism.

This clonotype was observed many times. This chain links TRBV27 with TRBJ1-1, with a weak D call TRBD1 (6 bases). Deletions cut 5 bases from V and 1 base from J, with 20 bases between. The germline gives CDR1 MNHEY, CDR2 SMNVEV (reference sequence). This CDR3 contains 17 residues. CDR3 sequence reads: CASSTLWGPKANTEAFF. The DNA of the CDR3 is TGTGCCAGCAGTACCCTATGGGGGCCCAAGGCGAACACTGAAGCTTTCTTT.

This clonotype has just a few counts. The chain carries TRBV19 and TRBJ2-7, with D possibly matching TRBD1 (6 bases). CDR1 LNHDA and CDR2 SQIVND come from the germline V gene (reference sequence). V was shortened by 5 bases and J by 3 bases, with 14 bases between the two germline ends. The length of the CDR3 is 14 residues. DNA of the CDR3: TGTGCCAGTAGTCAACTTCTACAGGGCTACGAGCAGTACTTC. It is translated as CASSQLLQGYEQYF.

This clonotype was observed many times. The CDR3 nucleotides are TGTGCCAGCATCGGGGACAAGAACACCGGGGAGCTGTTTTTT. Protein: CASIGDKNTGELFF. This chain connects TRBV2 to TRBJ2-2; weak D call: TRBD1 (6 bases). Germline V CDR1 and CDR2: SNHLY, FYNNEI. Trimming shortened V by 7 bases and J by 1 base, and 10 bases separated the two germline ends. The CDR3 has 14 amino acids.

The V and J genes are TRBV20-1 and TRBJ2-7, with TRBD1 as a possible D gene (6 bases). The germline V and J ends were trimmed by 5 bases and 5 bases, with 16 bases remaining between them. CDR1 is DFQATT and CDR2 is SNEGSKA in the germline V gene (reference sequence). The CDR3 consists of 13 residues. The CDR3 nucleotides are TGCAGTGCTTGGACGGGACACTACCACGAGCAGTACTTC. The encoded protein is CSAWTGHYHEQYF.

This clonotype was seen at least ten times. The gene calls are TRBV29-1 and TRBJ1-1; D uncertain. V dropped 7 bases and J dropped 2 bases, with 14 bases sitting between them. The length of the CDR3 is 13 residues. Germline CDR1 reads SQVTM; CDR2 reads ANQGSEA. In DNA form, the CDR3 reads TGCAGCGCAACTACCGGAGGAAACACTGAAGCTTTCTTT. This sequence encodes CSATTGGNTEAFF.

This clonotype has a count of ten or more. This chain links TRBV12-3 or TRBV12-4 with TRBJ2-1, with D perhaps TRBD1 (6 bases). CDR3 length: 15 amino acids. Trimming shortened V by 2 bases and J by 0 bases, and 8 bases separated the two germline ends. The CDR3 region is CASSLTGLSYNEQFF. CDR3 coding DNA: TGTGCCAGCAGTTTAACAGGGCTCTCCTACAATGAGCAGTTCTTC.

This clonotype was counted many times. This chain connects TRBV7-2 to TRBJ1-1, with a possible D match to TRBD1 (6 bases). Per the germline V gene, CDR1 is SGHTA and CDR2 is FQGNSA. V was pared by 5 bases and J by 10 bases, with 11 bases between. This CDR3 contains 11 residues. The CDR3 DNA is TGTGCCAGCAGCCTGAGGGGGGGAGCTTTCTTT. This sequence encodes CASSLRGGAFF.

This chain links TRBV7-2 with TRBJ2-1; D not resolved. CDR3 size: 13 residues. Germline lookup yields CDR1 SGHTA and CDR2 FQGNSA. With 7 bases removed from V and 3 bases from J, the gap between germline ends came to 10 bases. The CDR3 DNA reads as TGTGCCAGCAATCGTCGCAGCTACAATGAGCAGTTCTTC. This sequence encodes CASNRRSYNEQFF.

This clonotype has a handful of counts. The chain has TRBV7-9 and TRBJ2-2, with TRBD1 identical over 7 bases. The length of the CDR3 is 16 residues. Per the germline V gene, CDR1 is SEHNR and CDR2 is FQNEAQ (reference sequence). V trimming: 3 bases; J trimming: 8 bases; junction bases outside the gene matches: 12. CDR3 sequence (DNA): TGTGCCAGCAGCTTTGCCGTGAAGAGGGGGCGAGGGGAGCTGTTTTTT. Protein: CASSFAVKRGRGELFF.

This clonotype occurred a few times. This sequence joins TRBV29-1 and TRBJ2-7; a weak D match, TRBD1 (6 bases). V gave up 5 bases and J gave up 3 bases, with 14 bases separating them. CDR1 SQVTM and CDR2 ANQGSEA come from the germline V gene. The CDR3 is 13 amino acids. In DNA, the CDR3 is TGCAGCGTTAGACAGGATACTTACTACGAGCAGTACTTC. Translating gives CSVRQDTYYEQYF.

This clonotype was detected ten times or more. V is TRBV28 and J is TRBJ2-7, with TRBD2 matching 9 bases. Looked up from germline, CDR1 is MDHEN and CDR2 is SYDVKM. There are 14 residues in the CDR3. The V gene end was trimmed by 6 bases and the J gene end by 2 bases; junction bases not matched to a gene: 5. CDR3 protein: CASREASGTYEQYF. The CDR3 DNA follows: TGTGCCAGCAGAGAGGCTAGCGGGACCTACGAGCAGTACTTC. Full variable domain (rest looked up from reference TRBV28 and TRBJ2-7): DVKVTQSSRYLVKRTGEKVFLECVQDMDHENMFWYRQDPGLGLRLIYFSYDVKMKEKGDIPEGYSVSREKKERFSLILESASTNQTSMYLCASREASGTYEQYFGPGTRLTVT.